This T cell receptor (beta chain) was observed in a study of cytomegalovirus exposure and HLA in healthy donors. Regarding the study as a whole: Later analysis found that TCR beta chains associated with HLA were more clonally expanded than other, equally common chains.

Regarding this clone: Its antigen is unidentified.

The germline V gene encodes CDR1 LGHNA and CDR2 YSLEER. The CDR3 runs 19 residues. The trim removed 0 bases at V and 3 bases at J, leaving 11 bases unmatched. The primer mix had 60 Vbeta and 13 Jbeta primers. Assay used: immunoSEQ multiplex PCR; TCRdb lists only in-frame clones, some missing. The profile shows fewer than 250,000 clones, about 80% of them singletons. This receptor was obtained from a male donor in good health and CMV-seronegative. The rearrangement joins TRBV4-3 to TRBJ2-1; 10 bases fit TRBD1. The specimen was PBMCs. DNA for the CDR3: TGCGCCAGCAGCCAAGAACGAACCTCCGGGACAGGGGTCTACAATGAGCAGTTCTTC. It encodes CASSQERTSGTGVYNEQFF.